This T cell receptor (beta chain) is from a study of PD-L1 blockade in urothelial cancer. Libraries were prepared by immunoSEQ multiplex PCR; TCRdb keeps only in-frame clonotypes and omits some of them. The table has around 40,000 clones, just over 35% seen once. This CDR3 region has 17 residues. V shed 2 bases, J shed 10 bases, and the junction held 14 bases outside the gene matches. Looked up from germline, CDR1 is SGHNT and CDR2 is YENEEA. The sequence came from a man in his sixties with urothelial cancer. The chain is built from TRBV11-3 and TRBJ2-1, with 10 bases identical to TRBD2. This specimen consisted of tumor tissue, obtained before atezolizumab (anti-PD-L1) treatment. The DNA for the CDR3 is TGTGCCAGCAGCTTATTCATCGGTGGGCTAGCGGGAGCCGAGCAGTTCTTC. Its translation is CASSLFIGGLAGAEQFF. Full variable domain (remainder filled in from reference TRBV11-3 and TRBJ2-1): EAGVVQSPRYKIIEKKQPVAFWCNPISGHNTLYWYLQNLGQGPELLIRYENEEAVDDSQLPKDRFSAERLKGVDSTLKIQPAELGDSAVYLCASSLFIGGLAGAEQFFGPGTRLTVL.